One T cell receptor beta chain is described in this entry. Its matching antigen is unknown. The entry originates in a study of PD-1 blockade in classical Hodgkin lymphoma. Study-level findings and limits: TCR diversity in CD4+, not CD8+, cells rose significantly by C4D1.

Assay used: immunoSEQ multiplex PCR; TCRdb lists only in-frame clones, some missing. The sample carries some 38,000 clones, around 76% recorded once. After autologous stem cell transplantation all patients relapsed, and prior brentuximab vedotin exposure differed between cohorts. When best responses were assessed, they were complete response, partial response or progressive disease. The sequences come from peripheral blood mononuclear cells (PBMCs), collected before the second cycle of nivolumab. The receptor was derived from a human donor with classical Hodgkin lymphoma.

The CDR3 DNA reads as TGTGCCAGCAGCTGGTCGGGGGGGGCAAGCGAGCAGTACTTC. Its translation: CASSWSGGASEQYF. V and J are TRBV11-2 and TRBJ2-7; 8 nucleotides align to TRBD2. This CDR3 is built from 14 residues. CDR1 and CDR2 (germline): SGHAT, FQNNGV. Trimming removed 4 bases from V and 6 bases from J; junction bases left unmatched: 8.